Listed here is a single TCR beta chain. Its antigen is unidentified. This sample is part of a study of T-cell memory formation after mild COVID-19. General study results and limits: Clones contracting across day 15 to 85 had a balanced CD4/CD8 profile; later expanding clones leaned CD4+. Detection of some responders pre-infection suggested pre-existing cross-reactive memory T cells participated.

Amplification by 5'RACE using constant-segment primers produced TCR alpha and TCR beta cDNA libraries that carried sample barcodes and UMIs. TCRdb independently ran MiXCR on the 5' RACE reads; one entry per CDR3 protein. The profile shows 200,000 to 300,000 distinct CDR3 sequences, approximately 15% of them singletons. The source is an adult woman who had mild COVID-19 (a few samples of this study predate the infection). Cell type and time point are not known. Material for sequencing was PBMCs or a T cell subset sorted from them (not recorded which).

CDR3 in amino acids: CASSLSTRYQHGYTF. CDR3 DNA: TGTGCCAGCTCCCTGAGTACGAGGTACCAGCATGGCTACACCTTC. This sequence joins TRBV18 and TRBJ1-2; D unclear. V lost 6 bases to trimming and J lost 6 bases, with 20 bases between them. There are 15 residues in the CDR3. Germline-derived CDR1 and CDR2 are KGHSH and LQKENI.